Below are 20 T cell receptor beta chains sequenced from a single sample in a study of human T cells and chemical hapten exposure. Time point in this sample: pre-sensitization, week 0. Treatment reported: therapeutic diphenylcyclopropenone sensitization with weekly scalp DPC. Using its own MiXCR run on the RACE reads, TCRdb lists one record per CDR3 protein. The table records fewer than 300,000 distinct CDR3 sequences, 7.5% to 10% of them present only once. The source material was whole blood, sampled in connection with sensitization to the hapten diphenylcyclopropenone (DPC). The receptor set was obtained from a woman in her thirties or forties with alopecia areata. Some clones in this sample may be carry-over from other donors' samples.

The CDR3 sequence is CASSFRGGNTEAFF. As DNA, the CDR3 is TGTGCCAGCAGTTTCAGGGGGGGCAACACTGAAGCTTTCTTT. J is TRBJ1-1 and V is TRBV28; TRBD1 agrees at 7 bases. CDR1 and CDR2 (germline): MDHEN, SYDVKM. V lost 3 bases and J lost 2; bases outside the gene matches: 3. This CDR3 has 14 amino acids.

This clonotype was observed a handful of times. The chain has TRBV4-2 and TRBJ1-3, with unresolved D. CDR1 is LGHNA, CDR2 YNFKEQ, per germline. The CDR3 totals 16 residues. Trimming removed 1 base from V and 2 bases from J, with 12 bases in between. CDR3 nucleotide sequence: TGTGCCAGCAGCCAAGGGGCGGGCCCGACTGGAAACACCATATATTTT. It codes for CASSQGAGPTGNTIYF.

This clonotype appeared many times. The chain couples TRBV11-1 to TRBJ2-1; TRBD2 might be the D (7 bases). This CDR3 has 17 amino acids. The germline V and J ends were trimmed by 3 bases and 4 bases, with 19 bases remaining between them. Germline CDR1 SGHAT, CDR2 FQDESV (reference sequence). CDR3 sequence (DNA): TGTGCCAGCAGCTTCGGACAGAGCGGGGCCTCTTACAATGAGCAGTTCTTC. It is translated as CASSFGQSGASYNEQFF.

The V call is TRBV6-5, the J call TRBJ1-1; no firm D call. The CDR3 contains 15 residues. With 7 bases removed from V and 4 bases from J, the gap between germline ends came to 19 bases. CDR1 MNHEY and CDR2 SVGAGI come from the germline V gene. The CDR3 spells CASIPGGGLGTEAFF. The CDR3, as DNA: TGTGCCAGCATCCCAGGAGGAGGGTTGGGCACTGAAGCTTTCTTT.

This clonotype has at least ten counts. The genes are TRBV7-2 and TRBJ2-3; D remains ambiguous. CDR1 and CDR2 from the germline V gene are SGHTA and FQGNSA. The CDR3 spans 13 residues. Trimming removed 5 bases from V and 0 bases from J, with 6 bases in between. CDR3 sequence: CASSLPSTDTQYF. CDR3 coding DNA: TGTGCCAGCAGCCTCCCGAGCACAGATACGCAGTATTTT.

This clonotype was counted at least ten times. The chain combines TRBV24-1 with TRBJ2-1; 7 bases line up with TRBD2. CDR3 length: 17 amino acids. Germline-derived CDR1 and CDR2 are KGHDR and SFDVKD. V shed 1 base and J 4 bases; nucleotides not matched to a gene: 9. CDR3 region: CATSDLSPASGYNEQFF. The CDR3 DNA sequence: TGTGCCACCAGTGATTTAAGCCCGGCTAGCGGATACAATGAGCAGTTCTTC.

This clonotype was found a few times. The rearrangement links TRBV6-5 to TRBJ1-6; TRBD1 aligns across 7 bases. The germline V gene encodes CDR1 MNHEY and CDR2 SVGAGI. The CDR3 loop spans 17 amino acids. With V trimmed by 6 bases and J by 3 bases, 11 bases remained unmatched. The CDR3 sequence: CASREDRVRLYNSPLHF. CDR3 bases: TGTGCCAGCAGGGAAGACAGGGTTCGGCTCTATAATTCACCCCTCCACTTT.

The V gene is TRBV20-1, the J gene TRBJ2-3, with 7 nucleotides matching TRBD2. The CDR3 totals 14 residues. V shed 6 bases and J 1 base; nucleotides not matched to a gene: 7. Germline CDR1 reads DFQATT; CDR2 reads SNEGSKA (reference sequence). CDR3 bases: TGCAGTGCACCTCAAGCGGGACGCACAGATACGCAGTATTTT. Translation: CSAPQAGRTDTQYF.

This clonotype was counted between two and nine times. The CDR3 DNA sequence: TGTGCCAGCAGTTTGTCCTACCGATCGAAAGAGACCCAGTACTTC. Translated, it gives CASSLSYRSKETQYF. The chain links TRBV12-3 or TRBV12-4 to TRBJ2-5; D gene ambiguous. The CDR3 sequence is 15 residues long. V dropped 3 bases and J dropped 3 bases, with 14 bases sitting between them.

This chain joins TRBV4-1 and TRBJ1-5; the D is unclear. V was shortened by 0 bases and J by 5 bases, with 11 bases between the two germline ends. The CDR3 contains 15 residues. CDR1 and CDR2 from the germline V gene are MGHRA and YSYEKL. In DNA form, the CDR3 reads TGCGCCAGCAGCCAAGAAATCCGCGGCGATCAGCCCCAGCATTTT. This encodes CASSQEIRGDQPQHF.

This clonotype was counted only a few times. The chain uses TRBV5-6 and TRBJ2-2; D is possibly TRBD1 (5 bases). This CDR3 has 14 residues. The germline V and J ends were trimmed by 1 base and 4 bases, with 8 bases remaining between them. Germline V gene lookup returns CDR1 SGHDT and CDR2 YYEEEE. The CDR3 DNA reads TGTGCCAGCAGCTTGCCACAGGTCACCGGGGAGCTGTTTTTT. Translation: CASSLPQVTGELFF.

This chain connects TRBV6-5 to TRBJ2-2, with 8 positions matching TRBD2. The CDR3 sequence is 14 residues long. V was pared by 2 bases and J by 7 bases, with 3 bases of the junction left unmatched. Germline CDR1 is MNHEY and CDR2 is SVGAGI. The CDR3 bases are TGTGCCAGCAGTTACAGTCTAGCGGGCGGGGAGCTGTTTTTT. It translates to CASSYSLAGGELFF.

The CDR3 is CASSIAGGNEQFF. CDR3 in DNA: TGTGCCAGCAGCATAGCGGGAGGGAATGAGCAGTTCTTC. J is TRBJ2-1 and V is TRBV3-1; TRBD2 aligns across 11 bases. The CDR3 covers 13 residues. CDR1 and CDR2 (germline): LGHDT, YNNKEL (reference sequence). Germline trimming cut 5 bases from V and 7 bases from J; bases unmatched to any gene: 1.

This clonotype showed up many times. The rearrangement joins TRBV29-1 to TRBJ2-7; TRBD1 matches at 9 bases. V dropped 4 bases and J dropped 4; count of bases not matched to a gene: 11. CDR1 is SQVTM and CDR2 is ANQGSEA in the germline V gene. The CDR3 totals 15 residues. DNA for the CDR3: TGCAGCGTTGCCGGGGGACAGGGTGGTAGGTACGAGCAGTACTTC. It codes for CSVAGGQGGRYEQYF.

This clonotype was seen at least ten times. The chain employs TRBV10-3 and TRBJ2-7; TRBD2 matches 10 bases. There are 15 residues in the CDR3. CDR1 and CDR2 from the germline V gene are ENHRY and SYGVKD. Trimming took 4 bases from V and 1 from J; bases not matched to a gene: 4. The CDR3 DNA sequence: TGTGCCATCAGTGGTGGGACTAGCGCTTCCTACGAGCAGTACTTC. It yields the protein CAISGGTSASYEQYF.

In its sample, this clonotype was seen a few times. The chain carries TRBV6-5 and TRBJ2-5; no reliable D call. The germline V gene encodes CDR1 MNHEY and CDR2 SVGAGI. This CDR3 contains 14 residues. With 5 bases removed from V and 0 bases from J, the gap between germline ends came to 10 bases. CDR3 bases: TGTGCCAGCAGTCGTACCTCGTACCAAGAGACCCAGTACTTC. It codes for CASSRTSYQETQYF.

This clonotype has ten or more counts. The CDR3 bases are TGTGCCAGCAGCTTAGACCTGGGGTCCTACAATGAGCAGTTCTTC. Translating it yields CASSLDLGSYNEQFF. J is TRBJ2-1 and V is TRBV7-2; no firm D call. The CDR3 is 15 residues long. Trimming took 1 base from V and 1 from J, leaving 8 bases between them. From germline, CDR1 is SGHTA and CDR2 FQGNSA.

A note on this clonotype: At one end the junction does not follow the germline gene, possibly because of a read error. The chain is built from TRBV5-6 and TRBJ2-3, with 10 bases identical to TRBD2. CDR1 and CDR2 from the germline V gene are SGHDT and YYEEEE. The CDR3 length is 16 residues. This CDR3 reads CASSLAGEFSTDTQCF. The CDR3 DNA reads TGTGCCAGCAGCCTAGCGGGAGAATTTAGCACAGATACGCAGTGTTTT.

The genes are TRBV5-1 and TRBJ2-1; 9 nucleotides agree with TRBD1. The CDR3 is 16 amino acids. The germline V gene has CDR1 SGHRS and CDR2 YFSETQ. V shed 4 bases and J 1 base; nucleotides not matched to a gene: 6. The CDR3 is CASSPIQGASYNEQFF. CDR3 nucleotides: TGCGCCAGCAGCCCAATACAGGGGGCATCCTACAATGAGCAGTTCTTC. The full variable domain, with the rest looked up from reference TRBV5-1 and TRBJ2-1, is KAGVTQTPRYLIKTRGQQVTLSCSPISGHRSVSWYQQTPGQGLQFLFEYFSETQRNKGNFPGRFSGRQFSNSRSEMNVSTLELGDSALYLCASSPIQGASYNEQFFGPGTRLTVL.

The chain links TRBV27 to TRBJ1-1; no definite D call. CDR1 is MNHEY, CDR2 SMNVEV, per germline (reference sequence). V was shortened by 1 base and J by 1 base, with 4 bases between the two germline ends. This CDR3 has 13 residues. The CDR3: CASSLLGNTEAFF. The CDR3 nucleotides are TGTGCCAGCAGTTTATTAGGGAACACTGAAGCTTTCTTT.